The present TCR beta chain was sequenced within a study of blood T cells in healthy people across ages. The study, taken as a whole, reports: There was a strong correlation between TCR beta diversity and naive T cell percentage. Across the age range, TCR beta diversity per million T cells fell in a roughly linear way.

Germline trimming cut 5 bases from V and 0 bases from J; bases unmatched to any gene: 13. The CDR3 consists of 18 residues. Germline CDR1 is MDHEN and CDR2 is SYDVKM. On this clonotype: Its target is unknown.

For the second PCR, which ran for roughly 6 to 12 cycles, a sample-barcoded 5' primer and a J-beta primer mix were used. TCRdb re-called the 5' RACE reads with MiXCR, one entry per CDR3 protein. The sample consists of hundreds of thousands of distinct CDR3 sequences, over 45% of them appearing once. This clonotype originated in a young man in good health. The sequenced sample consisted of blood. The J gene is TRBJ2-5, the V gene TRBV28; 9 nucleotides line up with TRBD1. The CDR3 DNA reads TGTGCCAGCAGTCGGACAGGGGAGTCATATGCTAACCAAGAGACCCAGTACTTC. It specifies CASSRTGESYANQETQYF.